A single sample is the source of the 11 T cell receptor beta chains below, sequenced in a study of tumour-infiltrating T cells in Burkitt lymphoma. Sequencing used immunoSEQ multiplex PCR; TCRdb keeps in-frame clones, though not all of them. The sample has 4,000 to 5,000 clones, roughly a quarter seen once. The sequencing input was tumor tissue. Every receptor here comes from a human donor with diffuse large B-cell lymphoma.

This chain connects TRBV7-3 to TRBJ2-5; the D gene could be TRBD1 or TRBD2 (5 bases each). From germline, CDR1 is SGHTA and CDR2 FQGTGA. The V gene lost 5 bases and the J gene lost 4 bases, with 11 bases spanning the gap. This CDR3 has 13 amino acids. The CDR3 is CASSRGAGETQYF. In DNA, the CDR3 is TGTGCCAGCAGCCGGGGCGCGGGAGAGACCCAGTACTTC.

In its sample, this clone was seen a few times. This chain joins TRBV10-3 and TRBJ2-2, with D maybe TRBD1 (5 bases). The CDR3 is 15 amino acids. Germline V gene lookup returns CDR1 ENHRY and CDR2 SYGVKD. The V and J ends lost 8 bases and 0 bases respectively, with 13 bases between them. The CDR3 DNA sequence: TGTGCCATCGGGGCCCGCCACGCGAACACCGGGGAGCTGTTTTTT. The encoded protein is CAIGARHANTGELFF.

This chain connects TRBV7-9 to TRBJ1-4; 8 bases are a match to TRBD1. Germline CDR1 reads SEHNR; CDR2 reads FQNEAQ (reference sequence). The trim removed 5 bases at V and 4 bases at J, leaving 6 bases unmatched. This CDR3 contains 15 residues. The CDR3 nucleotides are TGTGCCAGCAGCCCGGGGACAGGAATTAATGAAAAACTGTTTTTT. It yields the protein CASSPGTGINEKLFF.

In its sample, this clone was seen a few times. The chain carries TRBV19 and TRBJ2-7; D is unresolved. V lost 3 bases, J lost 3 bases, and 9 bases lay in between. Germline CDR1 reads LNHDA; CDR2 reads SQIVND (reference sequence). This CDR3 has 13 amino acids. The CDR3 reads CASSIPGRYEQYF. CDR3 DNA sequence: TGTGCCAGTAGTATCCCCGGGCGCTACGAGCAGTACTTC.

This clone has just a few counts. The chain is built from TRBV10-3 and TRBJ1-1, with 7 bases that match TRBD1. This CDR3 is 14 amino acids long. CDR1 and CDR2 from the germline V gene are ENHRY and SYGVKD. V dropped 10 bases and J dropped 1; count of bases not matched to a gene: 9. CDR3 sequence reads: CATGWTGQNTEAFF. The CDR3 coding sequence is TGTGCCACGGGATGGACAGGACAGAACACTGAAGCTTTCTTT.

J is TRBJ2-2 and V is TRBV7-2, with D hard to call. Trimming stripped 1 base from V and 4 bases from J, with 7 bases between. This CDR3 has 14 residues. Germline CDR1 reads SGHTA; CDR2 reads FQGNSA. The CDR3 sequence is CASSLGGSTGELFF. The CDR3 DNA follows: TGTGCCAGCAGCTTAGGCGGATCCACCGGGGAGCTGTTTTTT. The full variable domain, in which reference TRBV7-2 and TRBJ2-2 provide the parts outside the CDR3, is GAGVSQSPSNKVTEKGKDVELRCDPISGHTALYWYRQSLGQGLEFLIYFQGNSAPDKSGLPSDRFSAERTGGSVSTLTIQRTQQEDSAVYLCASSLGGSTGELFFGEGSRLTVL.

The chain employs TRBV28 and TRBJ2-6; the D gene could be TRBD1 or TRBD2 (5 bases each). CDR1 and CDR2 from the germline V gene are MDHEN and SYDVKM. V lost 10 bases and J lost 0, with 13 bases in between. This CDR3 contains 15 residues. DNA of the CDR3: TGTGCCACCAAGAGGGGTAGCTCTGGGGCCAACGTCCTGACTTTC. Encoded protein: CATKRGSSGANVLTF.

This clone came up once. The germline gene is not matched at one end of the junction; a read error may be the cause. V and J are TRBV19 and TRBJ1-1; a weak D match, TRBD1 (5 bases). The germline V gene encodes CDR1 LNHDA and CDR2 SQIVND (reference sequence). The CDR3 consists of 13 residues. The CDR3 DNA reads TGTGCCAGTAGTATACGGGGGAACGCTGAAGCTTTCTTT. It specifies CASSIRGNAEAFF.

The chain uses TRBV18 and TRBJ2-7; no definite D call. Trimming stripped 3 bases from V and 5 bases from J, with 5 bases between. CDR3 length equals 11 residues. Germline V gene sequence: CDR1 KGHSH, CDR2 LQKENI. This CDR3 reads CASSPSDEQYF. The CDR3 nucleotides read TGTGCCAGCTCACCGTCCGACGAGCAGTACTTC.

The chain joins TRBV5-4 to TRBJ1-1; no clear D. Germline CDR1 reads SGHNT; CDR2 reads YYREEE (reference sequence). Trimming removed 3 bases from V and 3 bases from J, with 6 bases in between. The length of the CDR3 is 12 residues. The CDR3 here is CASSSQDTEAFF. In DNA form, the CDR3 reads TGTGCCAGCAGCTCCCAGGACACTGAAGCTTTCTTT.

The chain is built from TRBV9 and TRBJ2-5; 7 bases map to TRBD1. Germline loops: CDR1 SGDLS, CDR2 YYNGEE. The V gene end was trimmed by 2 bases and the J gene end by 1 base; junction bases not matched to a gene: 5. This CDR3 contains 15 residues. The chain's CDR3 is CASSVTGLFQETQYF. The DNA for the CDR3 is TGTGCCAGCAGCGTGACAGGGTTATTCCAAGAGACCCAGTACTTC.